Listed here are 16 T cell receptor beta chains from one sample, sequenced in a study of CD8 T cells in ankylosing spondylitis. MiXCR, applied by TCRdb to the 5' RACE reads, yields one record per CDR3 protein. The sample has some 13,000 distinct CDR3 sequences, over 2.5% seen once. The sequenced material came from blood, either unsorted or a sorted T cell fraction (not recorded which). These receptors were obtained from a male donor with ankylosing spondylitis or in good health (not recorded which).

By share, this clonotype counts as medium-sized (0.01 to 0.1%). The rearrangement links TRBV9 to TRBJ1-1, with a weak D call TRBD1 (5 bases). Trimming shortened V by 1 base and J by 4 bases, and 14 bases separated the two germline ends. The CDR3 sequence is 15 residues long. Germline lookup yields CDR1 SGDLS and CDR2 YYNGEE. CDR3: CASSVSSVGTTEAFF. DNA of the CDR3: TGTGCCAGCAGCGTAAGCTCTGTAGGGACCACTGAAGCTTTCTTT.

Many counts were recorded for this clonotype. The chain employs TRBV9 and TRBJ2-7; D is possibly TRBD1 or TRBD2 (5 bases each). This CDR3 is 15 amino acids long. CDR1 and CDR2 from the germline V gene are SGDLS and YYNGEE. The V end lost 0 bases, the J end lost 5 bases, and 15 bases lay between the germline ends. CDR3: CASSVAVTRGDEQYF. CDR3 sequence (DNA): TGTGCCAGCAGCGTAGCAGTTACGAGAGGGGACGAGCAGTACTTC.

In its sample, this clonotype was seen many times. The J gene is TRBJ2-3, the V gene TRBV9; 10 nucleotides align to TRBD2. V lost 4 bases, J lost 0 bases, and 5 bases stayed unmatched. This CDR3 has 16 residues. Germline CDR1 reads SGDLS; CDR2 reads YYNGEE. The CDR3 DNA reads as TGTGCCAGCAGCTCCCGGACTAGCGGAAGCACAGATACGCAGTATTTT. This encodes CASSSRTSGSTDTQYF.

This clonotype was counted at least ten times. The CDR3 region is CASSARTGVGTGELFF. The CDR3 DNA follows: TGTGCCAGCAGCGCAAGGACAGGGGTAGGCACCGGGGAGCTGTTTTTT. V is TRBV9 and J is TRBJ2-2; 9 nucleotides agree with TRBD1. The CDR3 extends over 16 amino acids. Germline values: CDR1 SGDLS, CDR2 YYNGEE. J gave up 4 bases and V 3 bases, and 7 bases lay outside the gene matches.

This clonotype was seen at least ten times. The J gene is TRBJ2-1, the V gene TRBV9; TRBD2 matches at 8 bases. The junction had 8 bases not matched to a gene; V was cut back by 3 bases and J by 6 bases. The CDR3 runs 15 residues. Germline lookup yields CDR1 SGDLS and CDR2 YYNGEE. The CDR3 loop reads CASSDRAGAVNEQFF. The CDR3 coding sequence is TGTGCCAGCAGCGATCGAGCGGGAGCGGTCAATGAGCAGTTCTTC.

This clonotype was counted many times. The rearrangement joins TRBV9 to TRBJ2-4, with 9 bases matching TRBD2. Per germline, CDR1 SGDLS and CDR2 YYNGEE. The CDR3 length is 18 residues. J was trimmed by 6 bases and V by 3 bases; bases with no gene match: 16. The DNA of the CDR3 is TGTGCCAGCAGCGAGGGGGGTGGCGGGGGGGCGGTGAGAAACATTCAGTACTTC. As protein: CASSEGGGGGAVRNIQYF. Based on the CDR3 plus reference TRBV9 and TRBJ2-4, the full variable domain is DSGVTQTPKHLITATGQRVTLRCSPRSGDLSVYWYQQSLDQGLQFLIQYYNGEERAKGNILERFSAQQFPDLHSELNLSSLELGDSALYFCASSEGGGGGAVRNIQYFGAGTRLSVL.

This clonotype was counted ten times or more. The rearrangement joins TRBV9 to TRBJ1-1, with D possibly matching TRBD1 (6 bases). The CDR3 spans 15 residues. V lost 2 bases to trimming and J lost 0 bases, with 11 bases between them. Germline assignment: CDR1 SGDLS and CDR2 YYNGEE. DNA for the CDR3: TGTGCCAGCAGCGTCGCTACAGGGATGAACACTGAAGCTTTCTTT. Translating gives CASSVATGMNTEAFF.

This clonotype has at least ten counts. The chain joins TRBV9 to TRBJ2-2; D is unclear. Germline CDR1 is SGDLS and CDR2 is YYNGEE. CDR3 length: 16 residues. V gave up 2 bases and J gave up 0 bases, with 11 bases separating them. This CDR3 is CASSVYRSPNTGELFF. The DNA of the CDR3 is TGTGCCAGCAGCGTTTATCGTTCCCCGAACACCGGGGAGCTGTTTTTT.

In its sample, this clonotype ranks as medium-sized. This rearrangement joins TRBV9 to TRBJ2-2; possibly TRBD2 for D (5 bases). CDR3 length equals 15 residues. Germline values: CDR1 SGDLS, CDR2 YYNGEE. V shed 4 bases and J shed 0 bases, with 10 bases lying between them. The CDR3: CASSPRTPNTGELFF. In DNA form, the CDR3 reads TGTGCCAGCAGCCCTCGGACTCCGAACACCGGGGAGCTGTTTTTT.

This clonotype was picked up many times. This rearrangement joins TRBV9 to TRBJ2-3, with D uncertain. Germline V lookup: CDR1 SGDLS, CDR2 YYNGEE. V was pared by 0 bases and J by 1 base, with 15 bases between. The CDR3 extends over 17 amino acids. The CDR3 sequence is CASSVAPPGGGTDTQYF. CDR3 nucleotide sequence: TGTGCCAGCAGCGTAGCTCCCCCGGGTGGAGGCACAGATACGCAGTATTTT.

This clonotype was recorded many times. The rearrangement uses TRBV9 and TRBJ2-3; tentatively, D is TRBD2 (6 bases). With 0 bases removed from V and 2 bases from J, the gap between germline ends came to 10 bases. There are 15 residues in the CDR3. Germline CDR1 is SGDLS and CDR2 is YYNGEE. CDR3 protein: CASSVVPGVTDTQYF. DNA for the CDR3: TGTGCCAGCAGCGTAGTGCCGGGGGTCACAGATACGCAGTATTTT.

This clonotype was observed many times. The CDR3: CASSVGATTNEQFF. The CDR3 bases are TGTGCCAGCAGCGTGGGGGCGACTACTAATGAGCAGTTCTTC. The V and J genes are TRBV9 and TRBJ2-1; tentative D call: TRBD1 (6 bases). V was pared by 2 bases and J by 7 bases, with 13 bases between. The CDR3 is made up of 14 amino acids. Looked up from germline, CDR1 is SGDLS and CDR2 is YYNGEE.

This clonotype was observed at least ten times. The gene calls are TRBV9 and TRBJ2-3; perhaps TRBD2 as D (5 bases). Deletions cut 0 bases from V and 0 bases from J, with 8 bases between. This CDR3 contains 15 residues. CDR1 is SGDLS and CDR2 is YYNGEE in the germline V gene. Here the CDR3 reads CASSVASGSTDTQYF. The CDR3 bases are TGTGCCAGCAGCGTAGCCAGCGGCAGCACAGATACGCAGTATTTT.

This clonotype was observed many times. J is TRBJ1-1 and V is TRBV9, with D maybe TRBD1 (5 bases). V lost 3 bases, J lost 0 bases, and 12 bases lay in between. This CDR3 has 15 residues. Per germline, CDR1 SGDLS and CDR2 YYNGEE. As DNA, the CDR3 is TGTGCCAGCAGCGCCCGAGGACAAATGAACACTGAAGCTTTCTTT. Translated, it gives CASSARGQMNTEAFF. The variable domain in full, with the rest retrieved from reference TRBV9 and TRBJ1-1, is DSGVTQTPKHLITATGQRVTLRCSPRSGDLSVYWYQQSLDQGLQFLIQYYNGEERAKGNILERFSAQQFPDLHSELNLSSLELGDSALYFCASSARGQMNTEAFFGQGTRLTVV.

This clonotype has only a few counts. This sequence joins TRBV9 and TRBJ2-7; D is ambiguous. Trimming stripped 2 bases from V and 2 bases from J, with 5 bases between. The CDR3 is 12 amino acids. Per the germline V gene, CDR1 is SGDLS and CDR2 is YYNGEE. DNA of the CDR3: TGTGCCAGCAGCGTTGGACCCTACGAGCAGTACTTC. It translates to CASSVGPYEQYF.

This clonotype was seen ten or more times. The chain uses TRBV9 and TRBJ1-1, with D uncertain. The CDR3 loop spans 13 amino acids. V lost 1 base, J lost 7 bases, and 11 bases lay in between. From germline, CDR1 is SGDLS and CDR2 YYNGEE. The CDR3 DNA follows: TGTGCCAGCAGCGTAACTCAGACGGATGAAGCTTTCTTT. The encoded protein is CASSVTQTDEAFF.